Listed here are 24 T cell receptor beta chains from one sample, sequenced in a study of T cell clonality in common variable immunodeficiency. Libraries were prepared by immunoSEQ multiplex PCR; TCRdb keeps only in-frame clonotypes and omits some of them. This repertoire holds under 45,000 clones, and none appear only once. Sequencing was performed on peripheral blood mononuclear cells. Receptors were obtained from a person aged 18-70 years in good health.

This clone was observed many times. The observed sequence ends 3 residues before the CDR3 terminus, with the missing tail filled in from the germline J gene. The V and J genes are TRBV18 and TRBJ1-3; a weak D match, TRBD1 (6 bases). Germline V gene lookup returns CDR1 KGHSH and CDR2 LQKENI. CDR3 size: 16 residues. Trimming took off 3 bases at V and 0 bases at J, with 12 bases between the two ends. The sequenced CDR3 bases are TGTGCCAGCTCACCCCCACGGACAGACTCTGGAAACACC. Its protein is CASSPPRTDSGNT. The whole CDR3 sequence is CASSPPRTDSGNTIYF.

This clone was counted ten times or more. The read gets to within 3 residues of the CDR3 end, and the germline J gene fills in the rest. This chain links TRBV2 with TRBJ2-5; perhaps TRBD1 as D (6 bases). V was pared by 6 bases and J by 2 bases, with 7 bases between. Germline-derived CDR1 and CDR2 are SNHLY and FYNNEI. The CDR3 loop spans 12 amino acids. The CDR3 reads CASRGTQETQYF. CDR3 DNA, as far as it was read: TGTGCCAGCAGGGGGACACAAGAGACC.

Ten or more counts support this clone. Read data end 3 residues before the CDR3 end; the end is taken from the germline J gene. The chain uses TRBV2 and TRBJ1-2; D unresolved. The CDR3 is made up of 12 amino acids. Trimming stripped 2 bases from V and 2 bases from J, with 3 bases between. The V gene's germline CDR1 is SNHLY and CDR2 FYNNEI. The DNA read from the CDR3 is TGTGCCAGCAGTGAACTAAACTATGGC. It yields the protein CASSELNYG. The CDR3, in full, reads CASSELNYGYTF. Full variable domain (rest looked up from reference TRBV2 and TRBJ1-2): EPEVTQTPSHQVTQMGQEVILRCVPISNHLYFYWYRQILGQKVEFLVSFYNNEISEKSEIFDDQFSVERPDGSNFTLKIRSTKLEDSAMYFCASSELNYGYTFGSGTRLTVV.

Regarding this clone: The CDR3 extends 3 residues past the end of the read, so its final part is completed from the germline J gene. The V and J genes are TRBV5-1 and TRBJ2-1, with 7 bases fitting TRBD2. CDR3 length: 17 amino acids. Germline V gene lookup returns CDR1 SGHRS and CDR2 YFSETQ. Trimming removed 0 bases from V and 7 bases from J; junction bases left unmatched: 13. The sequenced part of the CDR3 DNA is TGCGCCAGCAGCTTGGCCGGACTAGACGGGGTCGGGAATGAG. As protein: CASSLAGLDGVGNE. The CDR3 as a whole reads CASSLAGLDGVGNEQFF.

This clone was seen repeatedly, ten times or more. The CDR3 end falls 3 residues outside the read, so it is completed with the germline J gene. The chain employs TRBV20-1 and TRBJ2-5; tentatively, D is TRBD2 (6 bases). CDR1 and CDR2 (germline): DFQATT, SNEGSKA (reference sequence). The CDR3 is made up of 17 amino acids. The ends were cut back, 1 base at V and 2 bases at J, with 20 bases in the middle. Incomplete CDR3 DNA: TGCAGTGCTAGAGGTTTTAGGAGGGGCTTCGATCAAGAGACC. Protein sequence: CSARGFRRGFDQET. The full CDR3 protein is CSARGFRRGFDQETQYF.

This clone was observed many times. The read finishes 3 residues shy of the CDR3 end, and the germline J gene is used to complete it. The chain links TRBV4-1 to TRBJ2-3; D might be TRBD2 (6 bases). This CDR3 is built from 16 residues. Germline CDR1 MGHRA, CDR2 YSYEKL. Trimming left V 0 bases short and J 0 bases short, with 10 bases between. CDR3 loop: CASSQESGRSTDTQYF. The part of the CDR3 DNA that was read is TGCGCCAGCAGCCAAGAAAGCGGGCGGAGCACAGATACG.

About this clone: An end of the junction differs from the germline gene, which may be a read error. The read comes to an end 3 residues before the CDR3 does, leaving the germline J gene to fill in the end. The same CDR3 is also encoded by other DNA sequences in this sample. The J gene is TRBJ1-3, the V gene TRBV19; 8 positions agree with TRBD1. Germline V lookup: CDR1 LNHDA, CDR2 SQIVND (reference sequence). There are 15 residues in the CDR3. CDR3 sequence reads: CASSGRRGLENTIYF. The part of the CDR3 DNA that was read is TGTGCCAGTAGTGGTCGCAGGGGGCTCGAAAACACA.

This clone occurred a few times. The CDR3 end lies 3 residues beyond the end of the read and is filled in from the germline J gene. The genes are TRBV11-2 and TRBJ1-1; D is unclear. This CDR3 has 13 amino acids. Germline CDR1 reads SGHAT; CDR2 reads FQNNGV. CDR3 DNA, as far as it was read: TGTGCCAGCAGCATCCTTTTCGGGGATGGA. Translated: CASSILFGDG. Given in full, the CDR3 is CASSILFGDGAFF.

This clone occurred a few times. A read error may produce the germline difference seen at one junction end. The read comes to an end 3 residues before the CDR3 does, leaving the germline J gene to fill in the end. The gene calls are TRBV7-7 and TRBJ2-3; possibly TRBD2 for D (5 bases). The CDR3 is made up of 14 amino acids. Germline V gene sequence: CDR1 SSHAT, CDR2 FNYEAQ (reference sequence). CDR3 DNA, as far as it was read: TGTGCTAGCAGCTTAGAGGGCCTTACTGGGACG. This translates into CASSLEGLTGT. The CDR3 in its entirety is CASSLEGLTGTQYF.

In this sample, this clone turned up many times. The covered CDR3 bases are TGTGCCAGTAGTAGACAGGGGGCTAAGGAGACC. Translation gives CASSRQGAKET. The entire CDR3 protein reads CASSRQGAKETQYF. The rearrangement joins TRBV19 to TRBJ2-5; 10 nucleotides align to TRBD1. With the read ending 3 residues before the CDR3 end, the germline J gene is used to fill in that end. The CDR3 loop spans 14 amino acids. V shed 4 bases, J shed 5 bases, and the junction held 4 bases outside the gene matches. Looked up from germline, CDR1 is LNHDA and CDR2 is SQIVND (reference sequence).

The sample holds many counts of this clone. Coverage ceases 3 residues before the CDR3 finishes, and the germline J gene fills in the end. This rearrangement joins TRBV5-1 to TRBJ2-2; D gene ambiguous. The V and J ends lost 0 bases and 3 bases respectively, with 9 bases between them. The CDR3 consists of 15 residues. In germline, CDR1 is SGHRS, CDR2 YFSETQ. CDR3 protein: CASSLGNRDTGELFF. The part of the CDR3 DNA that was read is TGCGCCAGCAGCTTGGGGAATCGGGACACCGGGGAG. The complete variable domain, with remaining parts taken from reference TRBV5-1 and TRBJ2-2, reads KAGVTQTPRYLIKTRGQQVTLSCSPISGHRSVSWYQQTPGQGLQFLFEYFSETQRNKGNFPGRFSGRQFSNSRSEMNVSTLELGDSALYLCASSLGNRDTGELFFGEGSRLTVL.

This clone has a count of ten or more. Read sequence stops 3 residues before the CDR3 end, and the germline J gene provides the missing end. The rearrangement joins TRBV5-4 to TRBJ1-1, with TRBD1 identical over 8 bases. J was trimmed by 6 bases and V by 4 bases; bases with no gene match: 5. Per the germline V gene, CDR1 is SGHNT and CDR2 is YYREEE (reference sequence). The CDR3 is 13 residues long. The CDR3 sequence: CASSGTGGPEAFF. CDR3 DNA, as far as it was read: TGTGCCAGCAGCGGAACAGGGGGTCCTGAA. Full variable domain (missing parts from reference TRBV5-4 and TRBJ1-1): ETGVTQSPTHLIKTRGQQVTLRCSSQSGHNTVSWYQQALGQGPQFIFQYYREEENGRGNFPPRFSGLQFPNYSSELNVNALELDDSALYLCASSGTGGPEAFFGQGTRLTVV.

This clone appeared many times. The DNA read from the CDR3 is TGTGCCAGCAGCTTAGGCCAGAGTGTCTATGGC. Its translation is CASSLGQSVYG. The whole CDR3 sequence reads CASSLGQSVYGYTF. The chain is built from TRBV7-9 and TRBJ1-2, with D uncertain. The read terminates 3 residues before the CDR3 end, so the remaining end is supplied by the germline J gene. The germline CDR1 and CDR2 sequences are SEHNR and FQNEAQ (reference sequence). The CDR3 is 14 amino acids. Trimming pared 1 base from V and 4 bases from J, leaving 10 bases between. Full variable domain (missing parts from reference TRBV7-9 and TRBJ1-2): DTGVSQNPRHKITKRGQNVTFRCDPISEHNRLYWYRQTLGQGPEFLTYFQNEAQLEKSRLLSDRFSAERPKGSFSTLEIQRTEQGDSAMYLCASSLGQSVYGYTFGSGTRLTVV.

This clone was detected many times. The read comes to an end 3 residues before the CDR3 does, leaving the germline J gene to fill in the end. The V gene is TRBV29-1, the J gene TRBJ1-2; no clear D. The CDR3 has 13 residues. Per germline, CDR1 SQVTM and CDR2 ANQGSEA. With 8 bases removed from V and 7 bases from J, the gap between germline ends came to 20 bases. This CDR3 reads CSSSRVDIRGYTF. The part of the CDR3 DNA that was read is TGCAGCTCCTCAAGGGTGGATATACGTGGC.

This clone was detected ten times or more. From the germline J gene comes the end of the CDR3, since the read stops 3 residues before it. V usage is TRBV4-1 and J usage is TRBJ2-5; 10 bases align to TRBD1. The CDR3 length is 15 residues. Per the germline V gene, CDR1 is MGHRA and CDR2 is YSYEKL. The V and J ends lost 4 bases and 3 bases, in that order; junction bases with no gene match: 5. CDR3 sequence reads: CASSLGQGLKETQYF. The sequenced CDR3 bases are TGCGCCAGCAGCCTGGGACAGGGGCTGAAAGAGACC.

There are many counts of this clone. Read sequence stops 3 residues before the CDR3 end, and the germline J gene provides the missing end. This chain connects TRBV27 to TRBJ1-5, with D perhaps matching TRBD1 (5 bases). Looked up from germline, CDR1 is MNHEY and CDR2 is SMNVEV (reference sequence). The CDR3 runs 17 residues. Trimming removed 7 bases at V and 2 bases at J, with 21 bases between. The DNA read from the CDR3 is TGTGCCAGCACTCCCCCCCGGGGGGACCCCGGCAATCAGCCC. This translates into CASTPPRGDPGNQP. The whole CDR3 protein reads CASTPPRGDPGNQPQHF.

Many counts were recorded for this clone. CDR3 in amino acids: CATSTTVSYEQYF. CDR3 DNA, as far as it was read: TGTGCCACCAGCACGACAGTTTCCTACGAG. The J gene is TRBJ2-7, the V gene TRBV15, with a tentative D call TRBD1 (5 bases). The read ends 3 residues before the CDR3 terminus; that terminus is restored from the germline J gene. Germline CDR1 and CDR2: LNHNV and YYDKDF (reference sequence). Trimming took 4 bases from V and 1 from J, leaving 8 bases between them. The CDR3 spans 13 residues.

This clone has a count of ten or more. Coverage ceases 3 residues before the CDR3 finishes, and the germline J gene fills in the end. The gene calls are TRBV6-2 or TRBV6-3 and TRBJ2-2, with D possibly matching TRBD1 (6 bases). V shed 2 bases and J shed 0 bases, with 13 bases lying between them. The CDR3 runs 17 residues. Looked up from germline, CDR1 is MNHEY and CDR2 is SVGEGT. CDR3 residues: CASSYGGQIANTGELFF. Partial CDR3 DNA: TGTGCCAGCAGTTACGGGGGACAAATAGCGAACACCGGGGAG.

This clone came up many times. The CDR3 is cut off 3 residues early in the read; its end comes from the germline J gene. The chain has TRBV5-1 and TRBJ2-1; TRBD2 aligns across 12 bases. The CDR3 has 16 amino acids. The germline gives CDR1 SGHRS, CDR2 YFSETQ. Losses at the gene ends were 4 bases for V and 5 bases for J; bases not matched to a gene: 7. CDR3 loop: CASSVMGLAGNNEQFF. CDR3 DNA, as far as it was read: TGCGCCAGCAGCGTTATGGGACTAGCGGGTAACAATGAG.

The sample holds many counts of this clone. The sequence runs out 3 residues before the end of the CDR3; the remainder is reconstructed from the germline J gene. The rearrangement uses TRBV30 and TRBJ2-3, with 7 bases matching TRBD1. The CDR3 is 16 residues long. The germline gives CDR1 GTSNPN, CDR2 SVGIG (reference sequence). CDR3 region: CAWSVSMTGWTETQYF. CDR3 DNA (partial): TGTGCCTGGAGTGTCTCGATGACAGGGTGGACGGAGACG.

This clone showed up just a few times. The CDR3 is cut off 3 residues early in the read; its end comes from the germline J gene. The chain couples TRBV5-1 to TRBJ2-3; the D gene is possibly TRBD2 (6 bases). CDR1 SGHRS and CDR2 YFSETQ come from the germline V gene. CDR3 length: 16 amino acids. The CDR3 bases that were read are TGCGCCAGCAGCCCGCACGGGGGTCTTAGCAATCAGCCG. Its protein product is CASSPHGGLSNQP. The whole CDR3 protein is CASSPHGGLSNQPQYF.

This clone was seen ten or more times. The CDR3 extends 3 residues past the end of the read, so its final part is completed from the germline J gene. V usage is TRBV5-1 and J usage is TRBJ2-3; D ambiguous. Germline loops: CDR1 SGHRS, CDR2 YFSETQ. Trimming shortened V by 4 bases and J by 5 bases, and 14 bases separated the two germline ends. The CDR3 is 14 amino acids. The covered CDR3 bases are TGCGCCAGCAGCCCGGTAGATTTAAAAGATACG. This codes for CASSPVDLKDT. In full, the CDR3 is CASSPVDLKDTQYF.

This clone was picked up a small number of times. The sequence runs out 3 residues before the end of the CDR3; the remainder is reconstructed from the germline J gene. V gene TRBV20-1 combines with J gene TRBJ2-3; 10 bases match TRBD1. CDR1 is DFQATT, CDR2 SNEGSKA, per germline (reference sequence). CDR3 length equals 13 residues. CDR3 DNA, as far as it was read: TGCAGTGCTAGGGGGACAGGGGATCAGCCG. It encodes CSARGTGDQP. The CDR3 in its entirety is CSARGTGDQPQYF.

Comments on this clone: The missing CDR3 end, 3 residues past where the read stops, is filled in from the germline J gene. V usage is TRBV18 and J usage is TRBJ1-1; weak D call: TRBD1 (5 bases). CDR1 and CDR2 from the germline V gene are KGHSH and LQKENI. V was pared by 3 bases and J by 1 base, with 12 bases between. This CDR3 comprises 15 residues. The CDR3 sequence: CASSPFGGSNTEAFF. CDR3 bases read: TGTGCCAGCTCACCCTTTGGGGGGTCGAACACTGAA.